This T cell receptor (beta chain) was identified in a study of vaccination and CD4 T cells after COVID-19. Looking at the study overall: Comprising six males and four females, the convalescent participants counted two Hispanic individuals among them.

This clonotype rates as medium-sized (0.01 to 0.1%). What it binds is unknown. Germline CDR1 is MNHEY and CDR2 is SVGAGI. The V end was cut by 4 bases, the J end by 3 bases, with 10 bases between. The CDR3 runs to 14 residues. The treatment: roughly ten-day PBMC culture with coronavirus spike peptide pools or control peptides (ViraFEST assay). Oncomine TCR Beta short-read sequencing was applied to DNA from cultured CD4+ T cells. TCRdb reanalysed the PCR reads using MiXCR and keeps one entry per CDR3 protein. Of about 15,000 distinct CDR3 sequences in the sample, under 50% were seen once. The material sequenced was CD4+ T cells from blood, cultured in vitro. This chain uses TRBV6-5 with TRBJ1-5, with D hard to call. The receptor's source is a human donor who had recovered from COVID-19. The CDR3 DNA follows: TGTGCCAGCAGTTCCACCAGTCCCAATCAGCCCCAGCATTTT. This gives the protein CASSSTSPNQPQHF.